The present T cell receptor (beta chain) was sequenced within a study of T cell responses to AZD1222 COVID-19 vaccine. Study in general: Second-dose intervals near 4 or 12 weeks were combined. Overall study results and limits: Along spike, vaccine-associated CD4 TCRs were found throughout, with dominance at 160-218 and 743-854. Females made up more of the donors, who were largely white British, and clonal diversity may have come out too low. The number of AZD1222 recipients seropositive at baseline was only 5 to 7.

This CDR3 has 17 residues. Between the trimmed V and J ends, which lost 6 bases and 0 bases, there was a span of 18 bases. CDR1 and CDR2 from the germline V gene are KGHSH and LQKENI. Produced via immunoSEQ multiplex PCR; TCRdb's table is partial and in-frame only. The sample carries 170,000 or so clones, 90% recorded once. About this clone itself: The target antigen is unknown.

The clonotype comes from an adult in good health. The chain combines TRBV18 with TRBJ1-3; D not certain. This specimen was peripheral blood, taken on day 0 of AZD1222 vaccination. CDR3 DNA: TGTGCCAGCTCGACGAGTCTCAGCGACTACTCTGGAAACACCATATATTTT. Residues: CASSTSLSDYSGNTIYF.